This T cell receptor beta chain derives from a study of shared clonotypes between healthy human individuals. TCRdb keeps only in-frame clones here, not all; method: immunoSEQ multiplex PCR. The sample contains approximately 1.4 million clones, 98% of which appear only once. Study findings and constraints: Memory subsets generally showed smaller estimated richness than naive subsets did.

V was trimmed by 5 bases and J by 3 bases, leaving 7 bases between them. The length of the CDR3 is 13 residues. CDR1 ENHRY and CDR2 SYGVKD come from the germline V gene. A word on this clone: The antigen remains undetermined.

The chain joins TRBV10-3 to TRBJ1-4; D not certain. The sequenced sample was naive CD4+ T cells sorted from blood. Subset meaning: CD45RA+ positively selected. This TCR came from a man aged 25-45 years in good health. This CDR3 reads CAISYLSNEKLFF. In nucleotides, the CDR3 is TGTGCCATCAGTTATCTCTCTAATGAAAAACTGTTTTTT.